This TCR beta chain was captured in a study of CD8 T cells in Susac syndrome. Study details: Blood was drawn from Susac syndrome patients while they were therapy-naive, on corticosteroids, or on intravenous immunoglobulin alone.

RNA amounts of about 0.5 to 1 ug underwent reverse transcription with random hexamers. The TCR beta CDR3 was amplified by immunoSEQ multiplex PCR across 54 Vbeta, 13 Jbeta. TCRdb re-derived calls from the immunoSEQ multiplex PCR reads in MiXCR, one entry per CDR3 protein. The profile shows 150,000 to 200,000 distinct CDR3 sequences, 94% of them singletons. Diagnostic criteria defined recently for definite or probable disease were met by the Susac syndrome patients. Negative isolation was applied to CD8+ and CD4+ T cells, and FACS enrichment was applied to TEMRA cells. The V gene's germline CDR1 is LGHDT and CDR2 YNNKEL (reference sequence). Trimming pared 4 bases from V and 3 bases from J, leaving 13 bases between. The CDR3 totals 14 residues.

The TCR was taken from a human donor with Susac syndrome. The chain recombines TRBV3-1 with TRBJ2-7, with no clear D. Sequencing input: CD4+ T cells from PBMCs. The CDR3 protein is CASSRSPRGYEQYF. CDR3 bases: TGTGCCAGCAGCCGGAGCCCCAGAGGCTACGAGCAGTACTTC.